The sequence of this T cell receptor (beta chain) was determined in a study of somatic mutations in cytotoxic T cells in rheumatoid arthritis. Method: immunoSEQ multiplex PCR; TCRdb's copy keeps in-frame clones and lacks some. Altogether approximately 5,800 clones are present, around 83% being singletons, with the ten largest covering approximately 4.6%. The length of the CDR3 is 16 residues. Looked up from germline, CDR1 is SGDLS and CDR2 is YYNGEE. V was cut by 0 bases and J by 0 bases, with 10 bases left in between. Input material: CD8+ T cells sorted from blood. The TCR originated in an adult with rheumatoid arthritis. The chain recombines TRBV9 with TRBJ2-1; D gene ambiguous. Here the CDR3 DNA reads TGTGCCAGCAGCGTAGGGGGTCCCAGCTCCTACAATGAGCAGTTCTTC. Its protein is CASSVGGPSSYNEQFF.